Below, one T cell receptor beta chain is given with its context. This entry is derived from a study of blood T cell repertoires in COVID-19. Authors' methods: Reference gene primer amplification gave nucleated cell count estimates. The table came from immunoSEQ multiplex PCR; TCRdb's copy has only in-frame clones and leaves some out. The V and J calls and clone size come from that table; D and trimming were worked out from the DNA. The repertoire includes about 140,000 clones, approximately 84% of them detected once, and roughly 8.3% sits in the top ten. CDR1 is SGHTA and CDR2 is FQGNSA in the germline V gene. CDR3 length: 16 amino acids. V lost 5 bases and J 2 bases, leaving 16 bases between the germline ends.

The clonotype originates from a woman older than 75 in a cohort sampled during active or convalescent COVID-19. The sample taken for sequencing was peripheral blood. V usage is TRBV7-2 and J usage is TRBJ1-5, with a weak D call TRBD1 (5 bases). The CDR3 sequence: CASSPTPREGNQPQHF. Written as DNA, the CDR3 is TGTGCCAGCAGCCCGACCCCCAGGGAGGGCAATCAGCCCCAGCATTTT.